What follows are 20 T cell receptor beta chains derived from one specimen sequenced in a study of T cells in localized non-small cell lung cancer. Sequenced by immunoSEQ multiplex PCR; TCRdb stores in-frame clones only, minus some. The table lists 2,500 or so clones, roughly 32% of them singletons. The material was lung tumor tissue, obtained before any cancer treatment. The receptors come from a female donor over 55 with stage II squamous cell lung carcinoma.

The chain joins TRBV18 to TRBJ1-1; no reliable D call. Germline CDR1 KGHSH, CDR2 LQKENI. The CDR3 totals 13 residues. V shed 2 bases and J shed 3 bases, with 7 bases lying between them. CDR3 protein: CASSPSIYTEAFF. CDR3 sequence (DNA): TGTGCCAGCTCACCATCGATTTACACTGAAGCTTTCTTT.

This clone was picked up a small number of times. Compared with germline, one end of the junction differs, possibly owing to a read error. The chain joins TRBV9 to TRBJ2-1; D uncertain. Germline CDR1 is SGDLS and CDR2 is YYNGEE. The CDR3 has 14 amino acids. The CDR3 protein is CASSVGPAPDEQFF. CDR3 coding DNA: TGTGCCAGCAGCGTAGGACCCGCCCCCGATGAACAGTTCTTC.

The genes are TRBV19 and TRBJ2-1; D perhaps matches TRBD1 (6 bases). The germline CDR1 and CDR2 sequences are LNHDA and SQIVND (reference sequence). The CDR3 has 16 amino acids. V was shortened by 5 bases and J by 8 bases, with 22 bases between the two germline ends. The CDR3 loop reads CASSSSGFRGWDEQFF. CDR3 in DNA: TGTGCCAGTAGTTCTTCAGGTTTCAGGGGTTGGGATGAGCAGTTCTTC.

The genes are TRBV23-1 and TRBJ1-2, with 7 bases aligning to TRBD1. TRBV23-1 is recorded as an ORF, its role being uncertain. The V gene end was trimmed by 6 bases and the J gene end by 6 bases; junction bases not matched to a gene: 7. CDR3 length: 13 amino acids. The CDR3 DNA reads TGCGCCAGCAGCCAAAACAGGGGCCATGGCTACACCTTC. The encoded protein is CASSQNRGHGYTF.

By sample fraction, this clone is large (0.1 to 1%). CDR3 bases: TGTGCCAGTAGTCACGTGGGGGGCCAATCACCCCTCCACTTT. Its protein product is CASSHVGGQSPLHF. The V gene is TRBV19, the J gene TRBJ1-6; TRBD1 might be the D (6 bases). The CDR3 covers 14 residues. Germline CDR1 LNHDA, CDR2 SQIVND (reference sequence). Trimming took off 5 bases at V and 10 bases at J, with 15 bases between the two ends.

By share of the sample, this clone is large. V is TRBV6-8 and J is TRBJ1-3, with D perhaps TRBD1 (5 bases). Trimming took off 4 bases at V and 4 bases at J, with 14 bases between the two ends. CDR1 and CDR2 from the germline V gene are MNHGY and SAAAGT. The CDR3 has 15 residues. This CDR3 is CASSSGFVGGNTIYF. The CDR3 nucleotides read TGTGCCAGCAGTTCAGGGTTTGTAGGCGGAAACACCATATATTTT.

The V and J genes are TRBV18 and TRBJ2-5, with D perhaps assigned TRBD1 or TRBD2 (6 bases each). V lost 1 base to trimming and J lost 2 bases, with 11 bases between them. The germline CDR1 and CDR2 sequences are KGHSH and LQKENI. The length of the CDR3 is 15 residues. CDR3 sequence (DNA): TGTGCCAGCTCACCACGGGGGGCTAATCAAGAGACCCAGTACTTC. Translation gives CASSPRGANQETQYF.

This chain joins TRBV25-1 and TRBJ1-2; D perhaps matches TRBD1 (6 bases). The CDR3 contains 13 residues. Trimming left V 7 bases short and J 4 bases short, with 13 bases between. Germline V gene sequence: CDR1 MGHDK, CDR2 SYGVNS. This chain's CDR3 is CASTGQYFYGYTF. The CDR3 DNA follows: TGTGCCAGCACTGGACAGTACTTCTATGGCTACACCTTC.

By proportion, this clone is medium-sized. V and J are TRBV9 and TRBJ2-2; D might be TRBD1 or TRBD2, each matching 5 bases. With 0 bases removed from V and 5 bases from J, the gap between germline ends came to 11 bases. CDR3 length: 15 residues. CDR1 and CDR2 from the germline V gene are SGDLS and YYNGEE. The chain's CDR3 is CASSVGGDATGELFF. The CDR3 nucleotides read TGTGCCAGCAGCGTAGGAGGGGACGCTACCGGGGAGCTGTTTTTT.

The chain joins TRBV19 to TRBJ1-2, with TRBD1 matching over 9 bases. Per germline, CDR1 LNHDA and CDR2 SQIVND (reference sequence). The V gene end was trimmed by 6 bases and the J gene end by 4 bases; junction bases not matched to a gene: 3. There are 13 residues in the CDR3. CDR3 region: CASSWTGAYGYTF. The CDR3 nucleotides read TGTGCCAGTAGCTGGACAGGGGCCTATGGCTACACCTTC. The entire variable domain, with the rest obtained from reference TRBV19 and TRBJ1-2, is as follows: DGGITQSPKYLFRKEGQNVTLSCEQNLNHDAMYWYRQDPGQGLRLIYYSQIVNDFQKGDIAEGYSVSREKKESFPLTVTSAQKNPTAFYLCASSWTGAYGYTFGSGTRLTVV.

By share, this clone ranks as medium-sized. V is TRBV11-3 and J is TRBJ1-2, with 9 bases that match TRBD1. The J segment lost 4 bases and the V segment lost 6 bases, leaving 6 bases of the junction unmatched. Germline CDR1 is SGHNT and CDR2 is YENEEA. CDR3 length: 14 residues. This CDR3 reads CASSGDRDFYGYTF. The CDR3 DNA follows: TGTGCCAGCAGTGGGGACAGGGATTTCTATGGCTACACCTTC. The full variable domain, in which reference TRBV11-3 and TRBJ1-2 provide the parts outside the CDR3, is EAGVVQSPRYKIIEKKQPVAFWCNPISGHNTLYWYLQNLGQGPELLIRYENEEAVDDSQLPKDRFSAERLKGVDSTLKIQPAELGDSAVYLCASSGDRDFYGYTFGSGTRLTVV.

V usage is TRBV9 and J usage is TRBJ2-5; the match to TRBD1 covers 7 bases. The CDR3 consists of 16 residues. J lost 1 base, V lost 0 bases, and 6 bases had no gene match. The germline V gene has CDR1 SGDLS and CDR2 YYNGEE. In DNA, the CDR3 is TGTGCCAGCAGCGTAGGGTCGACAGGGACCCAAGAGACCCAGTACTTC. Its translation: CASSVGSTGTQETQYF.

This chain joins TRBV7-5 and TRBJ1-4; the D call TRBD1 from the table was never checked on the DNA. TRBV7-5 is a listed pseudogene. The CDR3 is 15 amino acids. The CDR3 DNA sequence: TGTGCCAGCAGCCTCGGTCAGGGGGCGGAGGAAAAACTGTTTTTT. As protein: CASSLGQGAEEKLFF.

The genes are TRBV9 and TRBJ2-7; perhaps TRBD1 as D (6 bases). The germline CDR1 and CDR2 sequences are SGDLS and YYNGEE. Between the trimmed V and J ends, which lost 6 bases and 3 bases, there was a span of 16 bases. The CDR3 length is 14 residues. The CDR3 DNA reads TGTGCCAGCACCCACAAACAGGGAAGCTACGAGCAGTACTTC. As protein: CASTHKQGSYEQYF. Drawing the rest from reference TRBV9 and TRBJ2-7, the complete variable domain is DSGVTQTPKHLITATGQRVTLRCSPRSGDLSVYWYQQSLDQGLQFLIQYYNGEERAKGNILERFSAQQFPDLHSELNLSSLELGDSALYFCASTHKQGSYEQYFGPGTRLTVT.

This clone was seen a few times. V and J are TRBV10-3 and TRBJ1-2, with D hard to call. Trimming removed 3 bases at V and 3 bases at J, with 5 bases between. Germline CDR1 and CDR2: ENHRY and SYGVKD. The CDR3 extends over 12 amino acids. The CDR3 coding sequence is TGTGCCATCAGTGATGGACACTATGGCTACACCTTC. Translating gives CAISDGHYGYTF.

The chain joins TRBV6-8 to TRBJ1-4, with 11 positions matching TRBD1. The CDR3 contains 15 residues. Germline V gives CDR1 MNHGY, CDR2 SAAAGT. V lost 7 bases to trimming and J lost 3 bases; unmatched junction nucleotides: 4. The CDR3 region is CASTGTGGANEKLFF. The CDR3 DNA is TGTGCCAGCACCGGGACAGGGGGAGCTAATGAAAAACTGTTTTTT.

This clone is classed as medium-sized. The CDR3 region is CASSVVEGTEQYF. The CDR3, as DNA: TGTGCCAGCAGCGTAGTCGAGGGGACAGAGCAGTACTTC. The chain is built from TRBV9 and TRBJ2-7, with D possibly being TRBD1 (6 bases). The V and J ends lost 0 bases and 7 bases respectively, with 11 bases between them. Per germline, CDR1 SGDLS and CDR2 YYNGEE. This CDR3 is built from 13 residues.

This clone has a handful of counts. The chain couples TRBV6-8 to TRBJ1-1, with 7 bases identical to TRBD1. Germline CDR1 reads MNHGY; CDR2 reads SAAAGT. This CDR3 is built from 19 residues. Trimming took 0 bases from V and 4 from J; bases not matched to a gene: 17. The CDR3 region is CASSYSSWYFQGGSTEAFF. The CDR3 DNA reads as TGTGCCAGCAGTTACTCGAGTTGGTACTTTCAGGGGGGGAGCACTGAAGCTTTCTTT.

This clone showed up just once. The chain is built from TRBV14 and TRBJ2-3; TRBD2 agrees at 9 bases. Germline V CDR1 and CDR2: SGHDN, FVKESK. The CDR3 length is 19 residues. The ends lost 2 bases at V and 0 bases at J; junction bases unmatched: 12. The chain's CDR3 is CASSQTSLAGLLSTDTQYF. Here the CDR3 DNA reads TGTGCCAGCAGCCAAACGAGCCTAGCGGGGCTTCTAAGCACAGATACGCAGTATTTT.

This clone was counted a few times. DNA of the CDR3: TGTGCCAGCAGTTACTCGGGACTAAGCTCTGGAAACACCATATATTTT. This encodes CASSYSGLSSGNTIYF. The J gene is TRBJ1-3, the V gene TRBV6-8; D is possibly TRBD1 (5 bases). In germline, CDR1 is MNHGY, CDR2 SAAAGT. V was shortened by 0 bases and J by 0 bases, with 9 bases between the two germline ends. The CDR3 is 16 residues long.